This T cell receptor beta chain was sequenced in a study of CXCR3-negative and CXCR3-positive naive CD8 T cells. Study-level results: In CXCR3-positive naive cells, the TRB CDR3s were more hydrophobic than in CXCR3-negative naive cells. Naive subsets did not differ in surface CD5, and the authors estimated TCR strength using properties of the TRB CDR3.

Triplicate sorting captured approximately 290,000 cells each from every CD8+ T cell subset. In regard to this clonotype: Its target is not known.

Via 5' RACE with UMI labels, TRB cDNA libraries were prepared. TCRdb re-called the 5' RACE reads; every CDR3 protein appears as one record, without DNA. The ten top clones account for roughly 2%, within a sample of fewer than 10,000 distinct CDR3 sequences. Germline V gene lookup returns CDR1 SQVTM and CDR2 ANQGSEA. The CDR3 has 13 residues. The receptor was derived from a human donor in good health. Some clones in this sample may be carry-over from other donors' samples. The chain joins TRBV29-1 to TRBJ2-5; TCRdb's assignment of TRBD2 cannot be checked, as there is no DNA. The source material was naive CXCR3- CD8+ T cells from blood. Regarding subset: CD45RO-CCR7+CD27+CD95- naive CD8+ T cells lacking CXCR3 (TNR3-). The CDR3 spells CSAGRENQETQYF.